Detailed here is one T cell receptor beta chain. The data are from a study of blood T cell repertoires in COVID-19. This CDR3 is 14 amino acids long. Trimming pared 5 bases from V and 1 base from J, leaving 11 bases between. CDR1 and CDR2 (germline): SGHAT, FQNNGV. Sequenced by immunoSEQ multiplex PCR; TCRdb stores in-frame clones only, minus some. The sample has about 240,000 clones, 75% to 90% seen once; the top ten hold just over 3%. The receptor comes from a young woman who had recovered from COVID-19. The chain couples TRBV11-2 to TRBJ2-5; no reliable D call. Sample: peripheral blood. The CDR3 loop is CASSKDGPQETQYF. The CDR3 DNA reads as TGTGCCAGCAGCAAAGATGGCCCCCAAGAGACCCAGTACTTC.